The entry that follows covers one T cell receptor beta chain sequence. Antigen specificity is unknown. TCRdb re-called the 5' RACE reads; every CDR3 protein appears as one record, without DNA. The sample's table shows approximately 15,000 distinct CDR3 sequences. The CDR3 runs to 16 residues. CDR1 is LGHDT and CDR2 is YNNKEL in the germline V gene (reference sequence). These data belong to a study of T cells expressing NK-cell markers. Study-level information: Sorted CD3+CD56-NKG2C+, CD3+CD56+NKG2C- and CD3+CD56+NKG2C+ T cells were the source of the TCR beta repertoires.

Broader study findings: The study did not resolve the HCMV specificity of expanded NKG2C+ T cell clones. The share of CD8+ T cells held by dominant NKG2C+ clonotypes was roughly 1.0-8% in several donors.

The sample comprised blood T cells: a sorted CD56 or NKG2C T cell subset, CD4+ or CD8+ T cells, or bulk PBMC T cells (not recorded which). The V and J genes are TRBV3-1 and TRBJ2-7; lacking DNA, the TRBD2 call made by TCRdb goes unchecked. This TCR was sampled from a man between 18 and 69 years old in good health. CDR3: CASSQEGLAVVYEQYF.